This TCR beta chain was documented in a study of blood T cell repertoires in COVID-19. For the study at large: The samples span acute and convalescent COVID-19 from the United States, Italy and Spain. Sources were T cells, B-cell-depleted T cells, or PBMCs; the material itself was cDNA or gDNA.

Germline CDR1 KGHDR, CDR2 SFDVKD. With 4 bases clipped from V and 5 bases from J, the junction kept 5 bases outside the gene matches. There are 17 residues in the CDR3. Original methodology: Researchers report that nucleated cell counts were estimated from reference gene primer amplification. The table came from immunoSEQ multiplex PCR; TCRdb's copy has only in-frame clones and leaves some out. The DNA gave D and trimming, while V, J and clone size come from that table. The sample lists fewer than 150,000 clones, roughly 79% occurring once. This sequence originates from a man older than 75 with acute or convalescent COVID-19. The sample taken for sequencing was peripheral blood. The chain couples TRBV24-1 to TRBJ2-2; 14 bases map to TRBD2. The DNA of the CDR3 is TGTGCCACCAGTGACTCGGGACTAGCGGGGGTTACCGGGGAGCTGTTTTTT. Residues: CATSDSGLAGVTGELFF.